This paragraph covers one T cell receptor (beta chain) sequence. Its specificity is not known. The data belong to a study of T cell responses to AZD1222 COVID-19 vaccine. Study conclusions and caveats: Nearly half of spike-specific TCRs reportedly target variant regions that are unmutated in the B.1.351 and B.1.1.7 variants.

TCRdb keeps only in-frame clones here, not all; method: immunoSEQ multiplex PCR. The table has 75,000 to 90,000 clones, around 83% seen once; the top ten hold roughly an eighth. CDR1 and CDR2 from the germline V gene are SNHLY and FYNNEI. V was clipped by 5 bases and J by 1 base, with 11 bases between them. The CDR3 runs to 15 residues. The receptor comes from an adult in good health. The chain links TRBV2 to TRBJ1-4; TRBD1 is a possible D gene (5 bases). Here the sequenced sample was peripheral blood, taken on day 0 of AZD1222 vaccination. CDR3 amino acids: CASSIQDRTNEKLFF. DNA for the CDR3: TGTGCCAGCAGTATCCAAGACAGAACTAATGAAAAACTGTTTTTT.